The rows below give T cell receptor beta chains drawn from one sample of a study of T cell repertoires in cytomegalovirus infection. Antigen specificity for these receptors is unknown. Each CDR3 protein is one row after TCRdb ran MiXCR on the reads. The data contain hundreds of thousands of distinct CDR3 sequences, around 29% of them singletons. The sequencing used cultured PBMCs, collected from culture after CMV antigen stimulation. These receptors were collected from a human donor in good health (CMV status not recorded). Some clones in this sample may be carry-over from other donors' samples. CDR3s include the opening cysteine and the closing phenylalanine or tryptophan. Fields, in order: CDR3 protein, CDR3 DNA, clone size, J gene, D gene, V gene. A D gene is named only where the DNA matches it firmly. Clone size is not always given. Where it is, it says once, few, many or a class for expanded clones.

cdr3_aa: CASSSQGFAEAFF
cdr3_nt: TGTGCCAGTAGTTCCCAGGGGTTCGCTGAAGCTTTCTTT
clone_size: NA
j_call: TRBJ1-1
d_call: NA
v_call: TRBV19

cdr3_aa: CASSQVRGGYTF
cdr3_nt: TGTGCCAGCAGCCAAGTACGGGGCGGCTACACCTTC
clone_size: few
j_call: TRBJ1-2
d_call: NA
v_call: TRBV3-1

cdr3_aa: CASTSPRTSEQTQYF
cdr3_nt: TGTGCCAGCACCTCACCCAGAACTAGTGAACAGACCCAGTACTTC
clone_size: few
j_call: TRBJ2-5
d_call: NA
v_call: TRBV7-2

cdr3_aa: CASRYRGSDHGYTF
cdr3_nt: TGTGCCAGCAGGTACAGGGGAAGCGATCATGGCTACACCTTC
clone_size: many
j_call: TRBJ1-2
d_call: TRBD1
v_call: TRBV11-2

cdr3_aa: CASSLGQPSTNEKLFF
cdr3_nt: TGCGCCAGCAGCTTGGGTCAGCCATCGACTAATGAAAAACTGTTTTTT
clone_size: many
j_call: TRBJ1-4
d_call: NA
v_call: TRBV5-1

cdr3_aa: CATSRGGTQRTEAFF
cdr3_nt: TGTGCCACCAGCAGAGGGGGAACTCAGAGGACTGAAGCTTTCTTT
clone_size: NA
j_call: TRBJ1-1
d_call: NA
v_call: TRBV15

cdr3_aa: CSAREWGAGTQYF
cdr3_nt: TGCAGTGCTAGGGAGTGGGGGGCCGGTACGCAGTATTTT
clone_size: NA
j_call: TRBJ2-3
d_call: NA
v_call: TRBV20-1

cdr3_aa: CASSSHSGMNTGELFF
cdr3_nt: TGTGCCAGCAGCTCCCATAGCGGGATGAACACCGGGGAGCTGTTTTTT
clone_size: many
j_call: TRBJ2-2
d_call: TRBD2
v_call: TRBV7-3

cdr3_aa: CASSWSSTEAFF
cdr3_nt: TGTGCCAGCAGCTGGAGTAGCACTGAAGCTTTCTTT
clone_size: few
j_call: TRBJ1-1
d_call: NA
v_call: TRBV7-4

cdr3_aa: CASSLAGGVGGTEAFF
cdr3_nt: TGTGCCAGCAGCTTGGCTGGGGGGGTGGGGGGCACTGAAGCTTTCTTT
clone_size: few
j_call: TRBJ1-1
d_call: NA
v_call: TRBV7-3

cdr3_aa: CASSFGVYNSPLHF
cdr3_nt: TGTGCCAGCAGCTTTGGTGTTTATAATTCACCCCTCCACTTT
clone_size: NA
j_call: TRBJ1-6
d_call: NA
v_call: TRBV5-8

cdr3_aa: CASTGGDFWNEQFF
cdr3_nt: TGTGCCAGCACCGGGGGGGACTTCTGGAATGAGCAGTTCTTC
clone_size: NA
j_call: TRBJ2-1
d_call: TRBD2
v_call: TRBV7-9

cdr3_aa: CASSLPSGNYNEQFF
cdr3_nt: TGTGCCAGCAGCCTCCCCAGCGGGAACTACAATGAGCAGTTCTTC
clone_size: few
j_call: TRBJ2-1
d_call: TRBD2
v_call: TRBV12-3/TRBV12-4

cdr3_aa: CASSPRGGSQANEQFF
cdr3_nt: TGTGCCAGCAGCCCCCGTGGGGGCTCTCAGGCCAATGAGCAGTTCTTC
clone_size: few
j_call: TRBJ2-1
d_call: NA
v_call: TRBV7-3

cdr3_aa: CASSYSIQGQLAGEGHNEQFF
cdr3_nt: TGTGCCAGCAGTTACTCTATACAAGGGCAACTAGCGGGGGAGGGCCACAATGAGCAGTTCTTC
clone_size: many
j_call: TRBJ2-1
d_call: TRBD2
v_call: TRBV6-7

cdr3_aa: CASSPNTGDRAGELFF
cdr3_nt: TGTGCCAGCAGCCCAAATACTGGGGACAGGGCCGGGGAGCTGTTTTTT
clone_size: many
j_call: TRBJ2-2
d_call: TRBD1
v_call: TRBV7-8

cdr3_aa: CASSAKRGGWDRTEAFF
cdr3_nt: TGTGCCAGCTCCGCCAAAAGAGGGGGCTGGGATCGGACTGAAGCTTTCTTT
clone_size: NA
j_call: TRBJ1-1
d_call: TRBD1
v_call: TRBV18

cdr3_aa: CASTLHKRADTQYF
cdr3_nt: TGTGCCAGCACCCTACACAAGCGGGCAGATACGCAGTATTTT
clone_size: many
j_call: TRBJ2-3
d_call: NA
v_call: TRBV7-2

cdr3_aa: CSARRESSTDTQYF
cdr3_nt: TGCAGTGCTAGGCGGGAGAGCAGCACAGATACGCAGTATTTT
clone_size: NA
j_call: TRBJ2-3
d_call: TRBD2
v_call: TRBV20-1

cdr3_aa: CASSLHGQGGSYEQYF
cdr3_nt: TGTGCCAGCAGTCTCCATGGACAGGGGGGCTCCTACGAGCAGTACTTC
clone_size: NA
j_call: TRBJ2-7
d_call: TRBD1
v_call: TRBV6-5

cdr3_aa: CASSVFGRAGSTGELFF
cdr3_nt: TGTGCCAGCAGCGTATTCGGGAGGGCCGGGAGCACCGGGGAGCTGTTTTTT
clone_size: NA
j_call: TRBJ2-2
d_call: TRBD2
v_call: TRBV9

cdr3_aa: CASDEGTSGKNEQFF
cdr3_nt: TGTGCCAGCGACGAAGGGACTAGCGGGAAAAATGAGCAGTTCTTC
clone_size: few
j_call: TRBJ2-1
d_call: TRBD2
v_call: TRBV7-2

cdr3_aa: CASSWTGELNQPQHF
cdr3_nt: TGTGCCAGCAGCTGGACAGGTGAACTGAATCAGCCCCAGCATTTT
clone_size: once
j_call: TRBJ1-5
d_call: TRBD1
v_call: TRBV7-6

cdr3_aa: CASSPQDRALPGELFF
cdr3_nt: TGTGCCAGCAGTCCCCAGGACAGGGCCCTACCCGGGGAGCTGTTTTTT
clone_size: NA
j_call: TRBJ2-2
d_call: TRBD1
v_call: TRBV12-3/TRBV12-4

cdr3_aa: CAISTGTYGYTF
cdr3_nt: TGTGCCATCAGTACAGGGACCTATGGCTACACCTTC
clone_size: few
j_call: TRBJ1-2
d_call: NA
v_call: TRBV10-3

cdr3_aa: CASSEEGRTSFF
cdr3_nt: TGTGCCAGCAGTGAAGAGGGCCGGACAAGTTTTTTT
clone_size: few
j_call: TRBJ1-4
d_call: NA
v_call: TRBV6-1

cdr3_aa: CASSDLDRGNQPQHF
cdr3_nt: TGTGCCAGCAGTGACCTTGACAGGGGCAATCAGCCCCAGCATTTT
clone_size: NA
j_call: TRBJ1-5
d_call: TRBD1
v_call: TRBV6-6

cdr3_aa: CASGPQRMNTEAFF
cdr3_nt: TGTGCCAGCGGGCCACAGAGAATGAACACTGAAGCTTTCTTT
clone_size: NA
j_call: TRBJ1-1
d_call: NA
v_call: TRBV6-2/TRBV6-3

cdr3_aa: CASSPGVLGGMEETQYF
cdr3_nt: TGTGCCAGCAGCCCTGGGGTGTTAGGGGGTATGGAAGAGACCCAGTACTTC
clone_size: many
j_call: TRBJ2-5
d_call: NA
v_call: TRBV7-2

cdr3_aa: CASSPPGHTYNEQFF
cdr3_nt: TGTGCCAGCAGTCCGCCGGGACACACCTACAATGAGCAGTTCTTC
clone_size: few
j_call: TRBJ2-1
d_call: NA
v_call: TRBV7-9

cdr3_aa: CASSHLAGAAKNIQYF
cdr3_nt: TGTGCCAGCAGCCATCTAGCGGGGGCAGCCAAAAACATTCAGTACTTC
clone_size: once
j_call: TRBJ2-4
d_call: TRBD2
v_call: TRBV3-1

cdr3_aa: CASSQPGLTGNYGYTF
cdr3_nt: TGTGCCAGCAGCCAGCCAGGGTTGACAGGGAACTATGGCTACACCTTC
clone_size: NA
j_call: TRBJ1-2
d_call: TRBD1
v_call: TRBV28

cdr3_aa: CASSSGLEGEQYF
cdr3_nt: TGTGCCAGCAGTTCTGGACTAGAGGGCGAGCAGTACTTC
clone_size: NA
j_call: TRBJ2-7
d_call: TRBD2
v_call: TRBV6-1

cdr3_aa: CASSGRPGLNQPQHF
cdr3_nt: TGTGCCAGCAGTGGTCGGCCAGGCCTCAATCAGCCCCAGCATTTT
clone_size: NA
j_call: TRBJ1-5
d_call: NA
v_call: TRBV6-2/TRBV6-3

cdr3_aa: CASSSLEASEQFF
cdr3_nt: TGTGCCAGCAGCTCGCTGGAAGCGTCTGAGCAGTTCTTC
clone_size: many
j_call: TRBJ2-1
d_call: NA
v_call: TRBV7-8

cdr3_aa: CASSSPGANTEAFF
cdr3_nt: TGTGCCAGCAGCTCCCCTGGGGCGAACACTGAAGCTTTCTTT
clone_size: few
j_call: TRBJ1-1
d_call: NA
v_call: TRBV7-3

cdr3_aa: CSAREIGGQGVSGANVLTF
cdr3_nt: TGCAGTGCTAGGGAGATAGGAGGACAGGGGGTATCAGGGGCCAACGTCCTGACTTTC
clone_size: few
j_call: TRBJ2-6
d_call: TRBD1
v_call: TRBV20-1

cdr3_aa: CAWSPRVSTEAFF
cdr3_nt: TGTGCCTGGAGTCCCAGGGTGAGCACTGAAGCTTTCTTT
clone_size: NA
j_call: TRBJ1-1
d_call: NA
v_call: TRBV30

cdr3_aa: CASSTGQVGTGELFF
cdr3_nt: TGTGCCAGCAGTACGGGACAGGTGGGAACCGGGGAGCTGTTTTTT
clone_size: few
j_call: TRBJ2-2
d_call: TRBD1
v_call: TRBV2

cdr3_aa: CASSLDNNQPQHF
cdr3_nt: TGCGCCAGCAGCTTGGACAACAATCAGCCCCAGCATTTT
clone_size: few
j_call: TRBJ1-5
d_call: NA
v_call: TRBV5-1

cdr3_aa: CASRNGGGRGNQPQHF
cdr3_nt: TGTGCCAGTCGAAACGGGGGGGGCCGGGGCAATCAGCCCCAGCATTTT
clone_size: NA
j_call: TRBJ1-5
d_call: NA
v_call: TRBV19

cdr3_aa: CASSLSLWDISRQGRPGELFF
cdr3_nt: TGTGCCAGCAGCTTATCCCTTTGGGACATTAGCCGACAGGGGCGGCCCGGGGAGCTGTTTTTT
clone_size: NA
j_call: TRBJ2-2
d_call: TRBD1
v_call: TRBV11-3

cdr3_aa: CASSGWTAEDSGYTF
cdr3_nt: TGTGCCAGCAGCGGATGGACTGCCGAGGACTCGGGCTACACCTTC
clone_size: many
j_call: TRBJ1-2
d_call: NA
v_call: TRBV7-9

cdr3_aa: CASSIGGARSYEQYF
cdr3_nt: TGTGCCAGTAGTATCGGGGGGGCGCGATCCTACGAGCAGTACTTC
clone_size: NA
j_call: TRBJ2-7
d_call: TRBD2
v_call: TRBV19

cdr3_aa: CSAHDLTGANVLTF
cdr3_nt: TGCAGTGCCCATGACTTAACTGGGGCCAACGTCCTGACTTTC
clone_size: NA
j_call: TRBJ2-6
d_call: NA
v_call: TRBV20-1

cdr3_aa: CASGPGLAYNEQFF
cdr3_nt: TGTGCCAGCGGGCCGGGACTGGCTTACAATGAGCAGTTCTTC
clone_size: few
j_call: TRBJ2-1
d_call: NA
v_call: TRBV11-2